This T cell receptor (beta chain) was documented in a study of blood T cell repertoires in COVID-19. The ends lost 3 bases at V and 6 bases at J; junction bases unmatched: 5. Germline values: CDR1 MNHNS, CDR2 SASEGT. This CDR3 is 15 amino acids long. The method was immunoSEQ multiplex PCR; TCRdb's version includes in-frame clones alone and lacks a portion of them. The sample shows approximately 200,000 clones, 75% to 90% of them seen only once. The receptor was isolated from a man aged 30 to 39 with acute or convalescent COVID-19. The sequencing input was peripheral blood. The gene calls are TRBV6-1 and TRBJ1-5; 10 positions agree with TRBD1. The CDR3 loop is CASSEETGGVQPQHF. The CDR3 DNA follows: TGTGCCAGCAGTGAGGAGACAGGGGGCGTTCAGCCCCAGCATTTT.